These 10 T cell receptor beta chains were all obtained from the same sample, sequenced in a study of blood T cell repertoires in COVID-19. Using immunoSEQ multiplex PCR, the repertoire was profiled, and TCRdb retains in-frame clones only, with some absent. The data show roughly 160,000 clones, around two thirds seen once. The specimen sequenced was peripheral blood. These receptors were collected from a woman of 80 years or more with acute or convalescent COVID-19.

The chain employs TRBV7-9 and TRBJ1-5, with a tentative D call TRBD1 (5 bases). Germline V gene sequence: CDR1 SEHNR, CDR2 FQNEAQ (reference sequence). The CDR3 covers 13 residues. V was pared by 5 bases and J by 5 bases, with 10 bases between. The CDR3 is CASSHDSYQPQHF. CDR3 in DNA: TGTGCCAGCAGCCATGACAGTTATCAGCCCCAGCATTTT.

This clone was recorded a few times. The V call is TRBV30, the J call TRBJ1-2; unclear D gene. The germline V gene has CDR1 GTSNPN and CDR2 SVGIG (reference sequence). This CDR3 has 12 amino acids. V lost 5 bases to trimming and J lost 4 bases, with 11 bases between them. This CDR3 reads CAWGPLGYGYTF. The CDR3, as DNA: TGTGCCTGGGGTCCACTAGGCTATGGCTACACCTTC.

This clone was seen more than once but under ten times. The chain combines TRBV19 with TRBJ1-6, with TRBD1 identical over 10 bases. V lost 6 bases to trimming and J lost 12 bases; unmatched junction nucleotides: 8. The CDR3 sequence is 14 residues long. The germline CDR1 and CDR2 sequences are LNHDA and SQIVND (reference sequence). CDR3: CASRSGTGVGPLHF. CDR3 bases: TGTGCCAGTAGGTCCGGGACAGGGGTTGGACCCCTCCACTTT.

The chain combines TRBV28 with TRBJ2-7, with 8 bases aligning to TRBD1. CDR1 is MDHEN, CDR2 SYDVKM, per germline. The CDR3 loop spans 14 amino acids. V lost 5 bases and J lost 2; bases outside the gene matches: 5. CDR3 sequence reads: CASSRTGYPYEQYF. The DNA of the CDR3 is TGTGCCAGCAGTCGGACAGGGTACCCCTACGAGCAGTACTTC.

J is TRBJ2-1 and V is TRBV6-4; the match to TRBD2 covers 7 bases. This CDR3 contains 13 residues. Trimming cost V 5 bases and J 11 bases; bases outside gene matches: 9. Germline CDR1 reads MRHNA; CDR2 reads SNTAGT. The CDR3 nucleotides read TGTGCCAGCAGTTCTAGCGGAGAGGGGAAGCAGTTCTTC. As protein: CASSSSGEGKQFF.

The chain is built from TRBV7-6 and TRBJ2-7, with D possibly TRBD2 on 6 matching bases. CDR3 length equals 11 residues. The V end lost 8 bases, the J end lost 4 bases, and 9 bases lay between the germline ends. CDR1 SGHVS and CDR2 FNYEAQ come from the germline V gene. The CDR3 nucleotides are TGTGCCAGCGTCCGGGAGTACGAGCAGTACTTC. Translated: CASVREYEQYF. The complete variable domain, with remaining parts taken from reference TRBV7-6 and TRBJ2-7, reads GAGVSQSPRYKVTKRGQDVALRCDPISGHVSLYWYRQALGQGPEFLTYFNYEAQQDKSGLPNDRFSAERPEGSISTLTIQRTEQRDSAMYRCASVREYEQYFGPGTRLTVT.

The rearrangement uses TRBV5-1 and TRBJ2-3, with 12 bases that match TRBD2. CDR1 and CDR2 (germline): SGHRS, YFSETQ. The ends lost 7 bases at V and 6 bases at J; junction bases unmatched: 12. The CDR3 length is 16 residues. The CDR3 spells CASGGRLAGGPDTQYF. The CDR3 coding sequence is TGCGCCAGCGGGGGGCGGCTAGCGGGAGGGCCGGATACGCAGTATTTT.

The chain couples TRBV9 to TRBJ1-2; D is unclear. V was pared by 3 bases and J by 2 bases, with 11 bases between. Germline CDR1 SGDLS, CDR2 YYNGEE. This CDR3 contains 14 residues. The CDR3 here is CASSGLGLNYGYTF. The CDR3 DNA sequence: TGTGCCAGCAGCGGACTAGGGTTGAACTATGGCTACACCTTC.

The chain is built from TRBV5-1 and TRBJ1-2, with 9 bases fitting TRBD1. The germline V gene has CDR1 SGHRS and CDR2 YFSETQ. V gave up 7 bases and J gave up 5 bases; unmatched junction bases: 9. CDR3 length: 14 amino acids. CDR3 residues: CASRERTGVYGYTF. Here the CDR3 DNA reads TGCGCCAGCCGTGAGAGGACAGGGGTATATGGCTACACCTTC.

This clone was found a few times. The genes are TRBV19 and TRBJ2-7; D possibly corresponds to TRBD2 (6 bases). The germline V gene encodes CDR1 LNHDA and CDR2 SQIVND (reference sequence). V shed 6 bases and J shed 4 bases, with 19 bases lying between them. The CDR3 has 15 residues. This chain's CDR3 is CASRRVGEAEYEQYF. The CDR3 DNA reads TGTGCCAGTAGAAGGGTAGGGGAGGCCGAATACGAGCAGTACTTC.